What follows describes a single TCR beta chain. Its antigen is currently not known. No per-base quality is available; no much larger clone lies one base away. These data are taken from a study of T cell changes during pregnancy in multiple sclerosis (dated by TCRdb to 2018 to 2020). Describing the broader study: The study examined how the T cell repertoire changed over the course of pregnancy in women with multiple sclerosis.

Receptors were amplified or captured by the immunoSEQ multiplex PCR assay. TCRdb re-hosts the immuneACCESS table, in-frame sequences only. Its copies lack some clones; in the studies checked, an unresolved V gene accounts for under half of them, and the cause for the rest is not known. This sample lists approximately 79,000 clones; more than 80% were detected once. In total, the top ten clones hold 0.21% of the sample. The V end gives up 3 bases and the J end 7 bases, leaving 3 bases in the junction not matched to a gene. The CDR3 sequence holds 15 residues, the cysteine and phenylalanine included. The entry retains the CDR3 DNA only, 45 bases that are in frame from base 1. CDR1 and CDR2, per the germline V gene, are SGHRS and YFSETQ.

The specimen was CD4+ T cells from peripheral blood mononuclear cells, collected before pregnancy. The chain is made from TRBV5-1 and TRBJ1-6, with TRBD1 matching 11 junction bases. This receptor was identified in a female donor with multiple sclerosis, enrolled in a pregnancy study. The nucleotide sequence reads TGCGCCAGCAGCTACGGGGACAGGGGGAATTCACCCCTCCACTTT. Its protein product is CASSYGDRGNSPLHF.